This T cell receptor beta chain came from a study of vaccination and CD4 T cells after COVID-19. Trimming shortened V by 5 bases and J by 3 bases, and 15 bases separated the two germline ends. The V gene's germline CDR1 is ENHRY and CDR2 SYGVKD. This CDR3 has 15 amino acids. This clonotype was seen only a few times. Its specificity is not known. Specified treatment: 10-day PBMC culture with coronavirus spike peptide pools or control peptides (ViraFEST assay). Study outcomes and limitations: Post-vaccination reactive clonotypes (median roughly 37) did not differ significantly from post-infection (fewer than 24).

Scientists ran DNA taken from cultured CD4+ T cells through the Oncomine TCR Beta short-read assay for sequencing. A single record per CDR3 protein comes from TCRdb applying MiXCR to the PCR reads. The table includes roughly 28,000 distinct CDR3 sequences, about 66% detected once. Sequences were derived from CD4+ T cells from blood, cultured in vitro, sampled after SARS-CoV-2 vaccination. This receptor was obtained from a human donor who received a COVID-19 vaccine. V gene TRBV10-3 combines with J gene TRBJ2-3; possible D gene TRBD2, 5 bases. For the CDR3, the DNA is TGTGCCATCAGTATCGGAGGTCGAAGGACAGATACGCAGTATTTT. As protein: CAISIGGRRTDTQYF.